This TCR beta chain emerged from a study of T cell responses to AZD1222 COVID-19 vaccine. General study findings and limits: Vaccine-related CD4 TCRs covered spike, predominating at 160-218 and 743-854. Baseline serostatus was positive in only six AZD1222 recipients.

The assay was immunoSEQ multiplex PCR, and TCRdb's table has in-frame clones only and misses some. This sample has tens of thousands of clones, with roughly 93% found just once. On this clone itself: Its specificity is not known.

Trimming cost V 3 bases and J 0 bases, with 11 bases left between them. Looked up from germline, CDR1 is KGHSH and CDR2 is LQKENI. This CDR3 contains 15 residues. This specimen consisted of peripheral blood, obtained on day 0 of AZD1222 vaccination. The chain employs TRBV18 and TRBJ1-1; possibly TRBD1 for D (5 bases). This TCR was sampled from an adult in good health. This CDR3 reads CASSPDTGMNTEAFF. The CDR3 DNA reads TGTGCCAGCTCACCTGACACAGGAATGAACACTGAAGCTTTCTTT.